This TCR beta chain was captured by sequencing in a study of cytomegalovirus exposure and HLA in healthy donors. Whole-study context: Among several hundred genotyped donors, around 81% fell in the Caucasian-associated ancestry cluster.

In the case of this clone: The antigen is unknown.

Findings and caveats of the study: In vitro checks showed that three CMV-associated chains really do target CMV antigens. Exclusion applied to some V segments, including TRBV6-2 and TRBV6-3, as they were indistinguishable. Researchers reported in a later analysis that common viral pathogens appeared linked to several top clusters.

Researchers ran the PCR with 60 Vbeta and 13 Jbeta primers. The table came from immunoSEQ multiplex PCR; TCRdb's copy has only in-frame clones and leaves some out. The sample shows 150,000 to 200,000 clones, 65% to 80% of them seen only once. Per germline, CDR1 MDHEN and CDR2 SYDVKM. The V and J ends lost 6 bases and 0 bases, in that order; junction bases with no gene match: 7. The CDR3 covers 16 residues. What was sequenced was PBMCs. The TCR sequence derives from a woman aged 40 to 50 in good health and CMV-seropositive. This chain links TRBV28 with TRBJ2-2, with 7 bases aligning to TRBD1. The CDR3 sequence is CASRATGTANTGELFF. The CDR3 coding sequence is TGTGCCAGCAGAGCCACCGGGACAGCGAACACCGGGGAGCTGTTTTTT.